This T cell receptor (beta chain) was recovered during a study of CD8 T cells in Susac syndrome. Study-wide context: The sequenced Susac syndrome patients comprised more than five with active disease and roughly eight in remission.

In germline, CDR1 is PRHDT, CDR2 FYEKMQ (reference sequence). The CDR3 is 12 amino acids. V lost 6 bases and J lost 5, with 10 bases in between. RNA totalling about 0.45 to 1 ug underwent reverse transcription with random hexamers. Multiplex immunoSEQ PCR targeted 54 Vbeta and 13 Jbeta TCR beta segments. In TCRdb, the immunoSEQ multiplex PCR reads were re-called with MiXCR into one record per CDR3 protein. The data show approximately 190,000 distinct CDR3 sequences, roughly 95% seen once. This clonotype was counted once. What was sequenced was CD4+ T cells from PBMCs. The chain has TRBV13 and TRBJ1-1, with unresolved D. This sequence was found in a human donor with Susac syndrome. The CDR3 DNA reads TGTGCCAGCAGTTCACCGGTTACTGAAGCTTTCTTT. Protein product: CASSSPVTEAFF.